A single TCR beta chain is shown here with its context. The data stem from a study of blood T cell repertoires in COVID-19. Study-wide background: PBMCs, B-cell-depleted T cells, or T cells were the source of the cDNA or gDNA that made up the material.

Sequencing was performed with immunoSEQ multiplex PCR; in TCRdb, only in-frame clones are kept and a portion is missing. This sample carries about 200,000 clones, about 78% of them seen once, and the ten largest clones take 4.5% to 7%. This CDR3 comprises 20 residues. CDR1 is MDHEN, CDR2 SYDVKM, per germline. The V segment lost 1 base and the J segment 0 bases; nucleotides outside the gene matches: 13. The sample comprised peripheral blood. The V call is TRBV28, the J call TRBJ2-1; 9 bases are a match to TRBD2. This receptor was identified in a woman aged 65 to 85 with acute or convalescent COVID-19. The CDR3 region is CASSLLWLAGMGSSYNEQFF. The CDR3 bases are TGTGCCAGCAGTTTATTGTGGCTAGCGGGAATGGGAAGCTCCTACAATGAGCAGTTCTTC.